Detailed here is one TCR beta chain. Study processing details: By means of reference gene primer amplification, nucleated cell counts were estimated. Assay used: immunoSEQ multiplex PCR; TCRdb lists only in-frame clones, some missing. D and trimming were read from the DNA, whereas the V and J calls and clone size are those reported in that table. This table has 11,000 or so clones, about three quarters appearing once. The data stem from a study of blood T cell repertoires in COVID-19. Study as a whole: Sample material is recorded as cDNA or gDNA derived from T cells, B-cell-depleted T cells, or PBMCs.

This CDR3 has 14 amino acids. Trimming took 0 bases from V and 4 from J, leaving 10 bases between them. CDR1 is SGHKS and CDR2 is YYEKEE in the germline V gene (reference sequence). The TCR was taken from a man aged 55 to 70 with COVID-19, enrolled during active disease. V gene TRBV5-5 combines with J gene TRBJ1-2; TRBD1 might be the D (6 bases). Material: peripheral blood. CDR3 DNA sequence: TGTGCCAGCAGCTTGGCAGGGGATGTCTATGGCTACACCTTC. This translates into CASSLAGDVYGYTF.